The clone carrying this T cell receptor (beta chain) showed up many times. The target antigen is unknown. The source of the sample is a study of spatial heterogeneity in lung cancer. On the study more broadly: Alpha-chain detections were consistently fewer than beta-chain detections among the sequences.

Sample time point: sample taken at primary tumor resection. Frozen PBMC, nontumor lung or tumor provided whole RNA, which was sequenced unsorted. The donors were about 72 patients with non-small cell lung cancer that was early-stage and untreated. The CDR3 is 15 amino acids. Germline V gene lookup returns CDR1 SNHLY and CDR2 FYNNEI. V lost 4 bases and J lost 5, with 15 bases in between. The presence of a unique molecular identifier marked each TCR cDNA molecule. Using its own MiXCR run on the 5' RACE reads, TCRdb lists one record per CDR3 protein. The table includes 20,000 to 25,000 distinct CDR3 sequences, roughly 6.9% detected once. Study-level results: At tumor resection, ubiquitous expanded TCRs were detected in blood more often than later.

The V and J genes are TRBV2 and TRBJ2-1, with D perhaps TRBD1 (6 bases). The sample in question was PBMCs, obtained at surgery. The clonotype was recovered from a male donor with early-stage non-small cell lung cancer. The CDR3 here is CASSAPGQRNNEQFF. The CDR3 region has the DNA TGTGCCAGCAGTGCCCCTGGACAGAGAAACAATGAGCAGTTCTTC. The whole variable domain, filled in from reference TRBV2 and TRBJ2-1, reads EPEVTQTPSHQVTQMGQEVILRCVPISNHLYFYWYRQILGQKVEFLVSFYNNEISEKSEIFDDQFSVERPDGSNFTLKIRSTKLEDSAMYFCASSAPGQRNNEQFFGPGTRLTVL.